This T cell receptor (beta chain) was captured by sequencing in a study of early T cells in non-severe SARS-CoV-2 infection. Unique molecular identifiers (one per individual cDNA molecule) were attached. TCRdb reanalysed the 5' RACE reads using MiXCR and keeps one entry per CDR3 protein. There are some 96,000 distinct CDR3 sequences in the sample; more than 12% occur only once, and 4.5% to 7% lies in the top ten. V lost 2 bases to trimming and J lost 1 base, with 8 bases between them. The CDR3 contains 14 residues. From germline, CDR1 is SGHTA and CDR2 FQGTGA. About this clonotype itself: Its antigen is not identified.

General observations from the study: Lookups in VDJdb leaned toward anti-spike CD8 responses and missed private and CD4 specificities.

Input material: whole blood. The sequence was collected from an adult who was a healthcare worker with PCR-confirmed SARS-CoV-2 infection or an uninfected control (not recorded which). This sequence joins TRBV7-3 and TRBJ1-1; D may be TRBD1 (6 bases). CDR3 bases: TGTGCCAGCAGCTTAGGCAGGGGGAACACTGAAGCTTTCTTT. Its protein product is CASSLGRGNTEAFF.